The sequence of this T cell receptor (beta chain) was determined in a study of OX40 agonist ivuxolimab in advanced cancers. Describing the broader study: Ivuxolimab was an agonistic, fully human IgG2 monoclonal antibody directed against OX40 (CD134), a costimulatory receptor. Partial responses occurred in three dose-escalation patients, of whom one had hepatocellular carcinoma and two had cutaneous melanoma. Among the 52 dose-escalation patients, approximately 20 had hepatocellular carcinoma, roughly 15 melanoma, 9 renal cell carcinoma and 9 head and neck cancer. In the dose-escalation cohort, approximately 83% of patients were male, and the mean age was around 65 years with a range of roughly 23 to 79. Peripheral TCRbeta sequencing was intended to test whether TCR sequence diversity was altered and clonal T-cell expansion was caused by ivuxolimab. The paper describes the monotherapy dose-escalation part (N of about 52 patients) of the phase I trial of ivuxolimab. Intravenous ivuxolimab was administered to patients every 2 weeks at six dose levels: 0.01, 0.1, 0.3, 1.5, 3 and 10 mg/kg. Prior anti-PD-1, anti-PD-L1 or anti-CTLA-4 therapy was permitted, and approximately 40% of dose-escalation patients had received checkpoint inhibitors.

As regards this clone: It has no known antigen specificity. Nothing much larger sits one base from this clone, and base qualities are not available.

Patients with autoimmune disease history or receiving systemic immunosuppression were excluded from the trial. Peripheral blood for TCR sequencing was collected from all dose cohorts at baseline, on cycle 4 day 1, and on cycle 7 day 1. Samples came from an open-label, multicenter, first-in-human phase I dose-escalation trial of ivuxolimab. The trial enrolled adults with locally advanced or metastatic head and neck squamous cell, hepatocellular, melanoma or renal cell carcinoma. Before TCR sequencing, CD4+ T cells and CD8+ T cells from peripheral blood were sorted into separate populations. CDR1 is given as SNHLY and CDR2 as FYNNEI, both from the germline V gene. The CDR3 starts with the cysteine, ends with the phenylalanine, and has 13 residues. The kept DNA is CDR3 alone, 39 bases in frame from the first base. V was cut back by 2 bases and J by 3 bases, leaving a gap of 7 bases between them. Beyond this particular receptor, the publication reports: At doses of 0.1 to 3.0 mg/kg, clonal expansion of both CD4+ and CD8+ blood T cells was observed from baseline to week 6. In the 0.1-3.0 mg/kg groups, partial responders had among the lowest normalized peripheral clonal expansion, particularly in CD8+ T cells. Which antigens the clonally expanded peripheral T cells were specific for was not determined. Low levels of normalized T-cell clonal expansion were also shown by some nonresponding patients. After ivuxolimab, more expanded clones were found on average in CD8+ T cells than in CD4+ T cells.

To sequence the TCRbeta CDR3 region, genomic DNA was isolated from the sorted cells. TCRbeta CDR3 regions were sequenced using the immunoSEQ Assay. TCRdb mirrors the immuneACCESS table, restricted to in-frame sequences. Some clones are absent from its copies; in checked studies, under half trace to an unresolved V gene, and the reason for the others is unknown. This sample comprises 70,000 to 80,000 clones, approximately 90% of them detected only once. About 1.3% of the sample belongs to the ten largest clones. The sequence derives from an adult with an advanced solid tumor such as melanoma, head and neck, liver or kidney cancer. The V and J segments used are TRBV2 and TRBJ1-1, with no D gene named confidently. Here the sequenced sample was CD4+ or CD8+ T cells sorted from blood, taken in a trial of the OX40 agonist ivuxolimab. The CDR3: CASSESVYTEAFF. In nucleotides, the sequence is TGTGCCAGCAGTGAATCCGTTTACACTGAAGCTTTCTTT.